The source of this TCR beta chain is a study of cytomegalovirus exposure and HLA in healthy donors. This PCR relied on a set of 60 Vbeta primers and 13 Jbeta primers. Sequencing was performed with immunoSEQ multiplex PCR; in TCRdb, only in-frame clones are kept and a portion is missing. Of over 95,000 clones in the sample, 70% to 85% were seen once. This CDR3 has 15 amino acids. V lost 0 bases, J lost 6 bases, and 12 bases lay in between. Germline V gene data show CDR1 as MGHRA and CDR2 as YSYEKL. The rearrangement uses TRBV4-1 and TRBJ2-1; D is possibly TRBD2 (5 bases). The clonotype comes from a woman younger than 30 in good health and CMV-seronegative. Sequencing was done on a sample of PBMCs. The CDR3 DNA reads TGCGCCAGCAGCCAAGAGGGGAGATCCCGCAATGAGCAGTTCTTC. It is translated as CASSQEGRSRNEQFF.